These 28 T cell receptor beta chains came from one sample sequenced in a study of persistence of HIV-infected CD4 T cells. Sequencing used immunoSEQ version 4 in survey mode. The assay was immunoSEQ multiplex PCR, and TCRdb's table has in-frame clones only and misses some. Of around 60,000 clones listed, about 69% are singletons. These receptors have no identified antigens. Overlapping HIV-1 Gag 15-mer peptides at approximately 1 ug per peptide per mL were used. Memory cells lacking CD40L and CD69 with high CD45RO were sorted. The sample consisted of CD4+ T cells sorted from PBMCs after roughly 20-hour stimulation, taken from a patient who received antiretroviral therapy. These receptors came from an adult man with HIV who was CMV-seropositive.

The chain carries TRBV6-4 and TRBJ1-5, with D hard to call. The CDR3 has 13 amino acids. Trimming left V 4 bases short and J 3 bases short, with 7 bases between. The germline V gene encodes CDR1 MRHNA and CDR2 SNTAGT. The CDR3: CASSANANQPQHF. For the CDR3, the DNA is TGTGCCAGCAGTGCAAATGCCAATCAGCCCCAGCATTTT.

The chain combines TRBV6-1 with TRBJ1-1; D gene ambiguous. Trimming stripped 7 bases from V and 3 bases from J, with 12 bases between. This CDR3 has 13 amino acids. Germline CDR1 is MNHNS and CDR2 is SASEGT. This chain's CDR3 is CASTFGGDTEAFF. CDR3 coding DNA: TGTGCCAGCACCTTCGGCGGCGACACTGAAGCTTTCTTT.

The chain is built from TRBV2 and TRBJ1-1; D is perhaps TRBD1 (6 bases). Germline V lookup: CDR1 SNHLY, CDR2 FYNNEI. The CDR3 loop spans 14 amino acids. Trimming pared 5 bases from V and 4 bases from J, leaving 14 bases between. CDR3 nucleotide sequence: TGTGCCAGCAGTCCAGACAGGCGGAGCACTGAAGCTTTCTTT. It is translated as CASSPDRRSTEAFF.

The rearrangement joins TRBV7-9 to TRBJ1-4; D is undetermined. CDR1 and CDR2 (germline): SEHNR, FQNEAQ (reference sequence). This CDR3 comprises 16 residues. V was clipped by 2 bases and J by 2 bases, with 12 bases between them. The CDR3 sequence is CASSLSRGGTNEKLFF. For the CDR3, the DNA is TGTGCCAGCAGCTTATCCCGGGGAGGGACTAATGAAAAACTGTTTTTT. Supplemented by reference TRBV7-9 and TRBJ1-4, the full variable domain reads DTGVSQNPRHKITKRGQNVTFRCDPISEHNRLYWYRQTLGQGPEFLTYFQNEAQLEKSRLLSDRFSAERPKGSFSTLEIQRTEQGDSAMYLCASSLSRGGTNEKLFFGSGTQLSVL.

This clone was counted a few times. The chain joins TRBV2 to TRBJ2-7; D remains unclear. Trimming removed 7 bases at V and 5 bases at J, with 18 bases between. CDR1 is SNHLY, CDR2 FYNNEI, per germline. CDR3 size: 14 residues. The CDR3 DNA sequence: TGTGCCAGCACCAGAAGGCAGTTTGAAAACGAGCAGTACTTC. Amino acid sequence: CASTRRQFENEQYF.

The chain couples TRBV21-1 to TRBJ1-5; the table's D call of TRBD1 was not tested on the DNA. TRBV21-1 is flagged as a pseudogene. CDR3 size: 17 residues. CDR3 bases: TGTGCCAGCAGCCTCCATGGGGGGACAGGGGACAATCAGCCCCAGCATTTT. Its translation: CASSLHGGTGDNQPQHF.

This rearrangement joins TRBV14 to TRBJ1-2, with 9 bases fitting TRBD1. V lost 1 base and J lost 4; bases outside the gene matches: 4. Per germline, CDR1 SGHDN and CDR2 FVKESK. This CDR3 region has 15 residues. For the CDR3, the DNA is TGTGCCAGCAGCCAAGGAGGGACAGGGACCTATGGCTACACCTTC. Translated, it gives CASSQGGTGTYGYTF.

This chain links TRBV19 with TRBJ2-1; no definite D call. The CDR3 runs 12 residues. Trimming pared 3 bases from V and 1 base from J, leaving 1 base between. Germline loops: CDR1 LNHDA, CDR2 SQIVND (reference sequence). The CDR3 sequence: CASSISYNEQFF. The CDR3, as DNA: TGTGCCAGTAGTATTTCCTACAATGAGCAGTTCTTC.

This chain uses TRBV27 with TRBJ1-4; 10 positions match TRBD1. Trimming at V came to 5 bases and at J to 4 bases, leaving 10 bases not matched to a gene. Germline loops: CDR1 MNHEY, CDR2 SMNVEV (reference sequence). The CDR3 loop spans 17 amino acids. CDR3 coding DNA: TGTGCCAGCAGTGGCGGGACAGGGGACCCGTTTAATGAAAAACTGTTTTTT. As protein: CASSGGTGDPFNEKLFF.

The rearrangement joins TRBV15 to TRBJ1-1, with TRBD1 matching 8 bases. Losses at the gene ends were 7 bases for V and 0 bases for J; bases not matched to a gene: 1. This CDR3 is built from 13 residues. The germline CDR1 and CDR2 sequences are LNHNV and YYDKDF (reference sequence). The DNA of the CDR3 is TGTGCCACCAAGGGACAGGTGAACACTGAAGCTTTCTTT. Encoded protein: CATKGQVNTEAFF.

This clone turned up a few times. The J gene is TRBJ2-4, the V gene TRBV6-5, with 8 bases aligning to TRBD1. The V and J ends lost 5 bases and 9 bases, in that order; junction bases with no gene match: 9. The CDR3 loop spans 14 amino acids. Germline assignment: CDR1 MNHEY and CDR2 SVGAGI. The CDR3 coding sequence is TGTGCCAGCAGTCTTGGCGGACAGGGAGCCATTCAGTACTTC. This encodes CASSLGGQGAIQYF.

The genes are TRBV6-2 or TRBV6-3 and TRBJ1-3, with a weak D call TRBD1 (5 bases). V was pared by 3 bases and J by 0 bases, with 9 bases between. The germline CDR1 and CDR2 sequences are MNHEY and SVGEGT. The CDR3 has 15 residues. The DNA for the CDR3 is TGTGCCAGCAGTTATCCAGGGAGCTCTGGAAACACCATATATTTT. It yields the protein CASSYPGSSGNTIYF.

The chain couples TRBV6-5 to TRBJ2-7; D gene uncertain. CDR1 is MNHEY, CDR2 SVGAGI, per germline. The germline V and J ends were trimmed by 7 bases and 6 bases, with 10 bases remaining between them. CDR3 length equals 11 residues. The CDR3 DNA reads TGTGCCAGCAAGTATGAGGCCGAGCAGTACTTC. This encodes CASKYEAEQYF.

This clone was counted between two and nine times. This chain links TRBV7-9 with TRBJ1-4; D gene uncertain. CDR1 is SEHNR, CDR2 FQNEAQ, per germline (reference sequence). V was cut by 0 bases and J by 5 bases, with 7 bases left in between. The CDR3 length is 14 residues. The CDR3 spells CASSLAAGNEKLFF. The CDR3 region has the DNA TGTGCCAGCAGCTTAGCGGCAGGAAATGAAAAACTGTTTTTT.

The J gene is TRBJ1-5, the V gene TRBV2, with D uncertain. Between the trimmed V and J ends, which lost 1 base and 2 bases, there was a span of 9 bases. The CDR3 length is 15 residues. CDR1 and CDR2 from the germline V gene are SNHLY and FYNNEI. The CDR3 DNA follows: TGTGCCAGCAGTGAAGGACCGACGCGCAATCAGCCCCAGCATTTT. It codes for CASSEGPTRNQPQHF.

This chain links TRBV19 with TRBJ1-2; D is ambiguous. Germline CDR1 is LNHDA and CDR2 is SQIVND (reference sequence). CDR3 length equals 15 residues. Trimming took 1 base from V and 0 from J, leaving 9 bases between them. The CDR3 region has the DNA TGTGCCAGTAGTATAGGAGTCAGCTCTAACTATGGCTACACCTTC. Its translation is CASSIGVSSNYGYTF.

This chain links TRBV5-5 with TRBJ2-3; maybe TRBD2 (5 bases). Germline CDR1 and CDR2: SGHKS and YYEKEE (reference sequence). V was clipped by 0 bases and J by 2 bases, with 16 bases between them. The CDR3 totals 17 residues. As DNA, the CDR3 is TGTGCCAGCAGCTTGGGCTCCGGGCGGGTTTACACAGATACGCAGTATTTT. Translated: CASSLGSGRVYTDTQYF.

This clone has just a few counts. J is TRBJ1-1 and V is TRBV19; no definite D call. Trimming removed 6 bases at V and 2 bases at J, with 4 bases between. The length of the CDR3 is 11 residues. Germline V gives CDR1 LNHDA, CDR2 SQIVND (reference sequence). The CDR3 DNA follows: TGTGCCAGTAGCACAAACACTGAAGCTTTCTTT. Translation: CASSTNTEAFF.

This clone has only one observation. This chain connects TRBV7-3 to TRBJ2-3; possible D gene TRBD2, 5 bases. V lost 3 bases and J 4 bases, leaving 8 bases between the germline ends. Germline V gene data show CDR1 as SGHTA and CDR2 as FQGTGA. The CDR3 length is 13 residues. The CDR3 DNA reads TGTGCCAGCAGCTTGGGGAGCCCAGATACGCAGTATTTT. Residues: CASSLGSPDTQYF.

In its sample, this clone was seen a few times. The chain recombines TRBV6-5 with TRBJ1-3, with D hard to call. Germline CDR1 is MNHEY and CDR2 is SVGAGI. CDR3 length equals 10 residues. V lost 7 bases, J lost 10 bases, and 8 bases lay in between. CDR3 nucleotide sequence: TGTGCCAGCAAAGGCGAGACCATATATTTT. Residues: CASKGETIYF.

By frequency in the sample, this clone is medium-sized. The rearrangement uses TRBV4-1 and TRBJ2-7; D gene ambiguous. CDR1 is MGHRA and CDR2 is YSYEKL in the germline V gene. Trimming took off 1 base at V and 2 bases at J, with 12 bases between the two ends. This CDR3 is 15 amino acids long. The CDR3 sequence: CASSQAGNSPYEQYF. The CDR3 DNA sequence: TGCGCCAGCAGCCAAGCAGGAAACAGCCCCTACGAGCAGTACTTC.

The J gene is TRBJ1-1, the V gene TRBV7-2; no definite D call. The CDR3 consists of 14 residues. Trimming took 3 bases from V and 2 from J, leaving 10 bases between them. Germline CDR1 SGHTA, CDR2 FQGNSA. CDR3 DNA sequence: TGTGCCAGCAGCTTTAATGGGAGAAACACTGAAGCTTTCTTT. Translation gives CASSFNGRNTEAFF.

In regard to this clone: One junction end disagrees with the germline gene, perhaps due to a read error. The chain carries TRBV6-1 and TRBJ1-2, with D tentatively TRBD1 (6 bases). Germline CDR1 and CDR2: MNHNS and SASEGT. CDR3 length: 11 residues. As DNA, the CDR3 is TGTGCCAGCAGTGAATGGACAGCGGAAAACTTC. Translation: CASSEWTAENF.

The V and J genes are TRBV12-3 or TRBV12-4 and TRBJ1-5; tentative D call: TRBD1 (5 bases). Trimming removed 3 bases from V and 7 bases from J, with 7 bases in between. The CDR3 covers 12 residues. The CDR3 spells CASSFQGQPQHF. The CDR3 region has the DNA TGTGCCAGCAGTTTTCAGGGACAGCCCCAGCATTTT.

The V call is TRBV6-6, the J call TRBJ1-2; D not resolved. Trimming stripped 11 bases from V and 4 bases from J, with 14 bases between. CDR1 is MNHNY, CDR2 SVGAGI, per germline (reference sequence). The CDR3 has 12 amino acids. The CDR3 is CAVGLGSYGYTF. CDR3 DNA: TGTGCCGTCGGCCTGGGGTCCTATGGCTACACCTTC.

CDR3 sequence (DNA): TGTGCCAGCAGCCCACGGGGGGCGCGTGGGATGAACACTGAAGCTTTCTTT. Amino acids: CASSPRGARGMNTEAFF. The chain recombines TRBV9 with TRBJ1-1; D possibly corresponds to TRBD1 (6 bases). There are 17 residues in the CDR3. V dropped 4 bases and J dropped 0 bases, with 19 bases sitting between them. CDR1 is SGDLS, CDR2 YYNGEE, per germline.

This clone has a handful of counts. CDR3: CASSEAAYSNQPQHF. CDR3 DNA: TGTGCCAGCAGTGAGGCGGCATATAGCAATCAGCCCCAGCATTTT. The V gene is TRBV2, the J gene TRBJ1-5; the D is unclear. CDR3 length: 15 amino acids. The V gene lost 3 bases and the J gene lost 0 bases, with 9 bases spanning the gap. Germline-derived CDR1 and CDR2 are SNHLY and FYNNEI. Full variable domain (remainder filled in from reference TRBV2 and TRBJ1-5): EPEVTQTPSHQVTQMGQEVILRCVPISNHLYFYWYRQILGQKVEFLVSFYNNEISEKSEIFDDQFSVERPDGSNFTLKIRSTKLEDSAMYFCASSEAAYSNQPQHFGDGTRLSIL.

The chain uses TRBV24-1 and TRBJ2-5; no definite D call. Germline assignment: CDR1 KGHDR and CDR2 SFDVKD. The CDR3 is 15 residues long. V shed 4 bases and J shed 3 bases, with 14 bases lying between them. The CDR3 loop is CATSEKGAGKETQYF. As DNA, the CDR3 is TGTGCCACCAGTGAGAAGGGCGCTGGGAAAGAGACCCAGTACTTC.